This record looks at one T cell receptor (beta chain) sequence and its context. The CDR3 totals 15 residues. Trimming at V came to 5 bases and at J to 4 bases, leaving 9 bases not matched to a gene. Per the germline V gene, CDR1 is SGHNT and CDR2 is YYREEE (reference sequence). The table came from immunoSEQ multiplex PCR; TCRdb's copy has only in-frame clones and leaves some out. The sample lists 35,000 to 40,000 clones, around 90% occurring once. This record belongs to a study of T cell changes during pregnancy in multiple sclerosis. V usage is TRBV5-4 and J usage is TRBJ2-7, with 10 bases aligning to TRBD2. The specimen comprised CD4+ T cells from peripheral blood mononuclear cells, sampled in the third trimester of pregnancy. The source is a female donor with multiple sclerosis, enrolled in a pregnancy study. The CDR3 region has the DNA TGTGCCAGCAGAGGTGGACTAGCGGATATATACGAGCAGTACTTC. Its translation is CASRGGLADIYEQYF.